These T cell receptor beta chains were read from a single sample in a study of Ad26.COV2.S vaccination and SARS-CoV-2 variants. The method was immunoSEQ multiplex PCR; TCRdb's version includes in-frame clones alone and lacks a portion of them. The sample shows some 350,000 clones, roughly 81% of them seen only once. The input for sequencing was peripheral blood, taken in a trial of Ad26.COV2.S vaccine versus placebo. Source of these receptors: a person aged 18-65 years who received the Ad26.COV2.S COVID-19 vaccine or a placebo. Each CDR3 is given with its conserved first and last residue. A D gene is named only where the DNA matches it firmly. Clone sizes are given selectively: once, few, many, or a class where the clone is expanded.

J | size | V | D | CDR3 | DNA
TRBJ2-5 | . | TRBV29-1 | . | CSVVAAYQETQYF | TGCAGCGTTGTTGCGGCGTATCAAGAGACCCAGTACTTC
TRBJ2-5 | . | TRBV19 | . | CASSENKRETQYF | TGTGCCAGTAGCGAAAATAAACGGGAGACCCAGTACTTC
TRBJ2-2 | . | TRBV6-2/TRBV6-3 | . | CASSYLGVGELFF | TGTGCCAGCAGTTACCTTGGGGTCGGGGAGCTGTTTTTT
TRBJ1-2 | once | TRBV14 | . | CASSQGGTGFGYTF | TGTGCCAGCAGCCAAGGAGGAACGGGTTTCGGCTACACCTTC
TRBJ2-7 | . | TRBV27 | . | CASSSGTHSYEQYF | TGTGCCAGCAGTTCCGGGACACACTCCTACGAGCAGTACTTC
TRBJ1-5 | . | TRBV12-3/TRBV12-4 | . | CASSASGQQPQHF | TGTGCCAGCAGCGCCTCTGGCCAACAGCCCCAGCATTTT
TRBJ2-7 | . | TRBV10-3 | TRBD1 | CAISGGQRFSYEQYF | TGTGCCATCAGTGGGGGACAGAGGTTCTCCTACGAGCAGTACTTC
TRBJ1-6 | many | TRBV6-2/TRBV6-3 | . | CASSYTTTGAYNSPLHF | TGTGCCAGCAGTTACACTACGACAGGCGCTTATAATTCACCCCTCCACTTT
TRBJ1-1 | . | TRBV13 | TRBD1 | CASSHGTGAVALNTEAFF | TGTGCCAGCAGCCACGGGACAGGGGCCGTAGCATTGAACACTGAAGCTTTCTTT
TRBJ2-5 | . | TRBV15 | . | CATSRDSWTQYF | TGTGCCACCAGCAGAGATTCGTGGACCCAGTACTTC
TRBJ1-2 | . | TRBV7-8 | . | CASSGIGVGYGYTF | TGTGCCAGCAGCGGGATCGGGGTCGGCTATGGCTATACCTTC